This T cell receptor (beta chain) was retrieved from a study of blood T cells in healthy people across ages. Study-wide results and limits: It was the long-lived donors that had more naive CD4+ cells and higher diversity than aged donors. Across samples, TCR beta diversity tracked strongly with naive T cell percentage. Changes in expanded clonotypes were possibly confounded, as the CMV status of donors was unknown.

Concerning this clonotype itself: Its antigen is unknown.

The germline gives CDR1 DFQATT, CDR2 SNEGSKA (reference sequence). The germline V and J ends were trimmed by 0 bases and 6 bases, with 9 bases remaining between them. The CDR3 is made up of 13 amino acids. Alongside a J-beta primer mix, a sample-barcoded 5' primer served in a second PCR lasting 7 to 11 cycles. TCRdb re-analysed the 5' RACE reads in MiXCR, keeping a single row per CDR3 protein. The table records 700,000 to 950,000 distinct CDR3 sequences, roughly 50% of them present only once. What was sequenced was blood. The source is a man in his thirties or forties in good health. This chain connects TRBV20-1 to TRBJ1-5, with no clear D. The CDR3 DNA is TGCAGTGCTAGAGAGGGAGGGTTTCAGCCCCAGCATTTT. It encodes CSAREGGFQPQHF.